Following are 24 T cell receptor beta chains from one sample sequenced in a study of blood T cell repertoires in COVID-19. Sequencing used immunoSEQ multiplex PCR; TCRdb keeps in-frame clones, though not all of them. The table shows roughly 570,000 clones, with roughly 89% occurring only once. Sequences were obtained from peripheral blood. Receptor source: a woman between 50 and 59 years old with COVID-19, enrolled during active disease.

This clone appeared once. V gene TRBV27 combines with J gene TRBJ1-1, with 10 bases aligning to TRBD1. Germline V gene data show CDR1 as MNHEY and CDR2 as SMNVEV (reference sequence). V was pared by 5 bases and J by 3 bases, with 6 bases of the junction left unmatched. The CDR3 is made up of 15 amino acids. The CDR3: CASSPGQGRHTEAFF. The CDR3, as DNA: TGTGCCAGCAGTCCGGGACAGGGGAGGCACACTGAAGCTTTCTTT.

This chain's CDR3 is CAISVGWGPPTDTQYF. The CDR3, as DNA: TGTGCCATCAGTGTGGGGTGGGGGCCCCCCACAGATACGCAGTATTTT. This chain links TRBV10-3 with TRBJ2-3; a possible D gene is TRBD1 (6 bases). The CDR3 is 16 residues long. Deletions cut 4 bases from V and 2 bases from J, with 16 bases between. CDR1 is ENHRY and CDR2 is SYGVKD in the germline V gene.

The CDR3 is CASSDLTGGGQPQHF. CDR3 in DNA: TGTGCCAGCTCAGACCTGACAGGGGGAGGACAGCCCCAGCATTTT. The chain joins TRBV18 to TRBJ1-5, with 9 bases fitting TRBD1. The CDR3 covers 15 residues. Per germline, CDR1 KGHSH and CDR2 LQKENI. V shed 5 bases, J shed 7 bases, and the junction held 9 bases outside the gene matches. Complete variable domain (other parts from reference TRBV18 and TRBJ1-5): NAGVMQNPRHLVRRRGQEARLRCSPMKGHSHVYWYRQLPEEGLKFMVYLQKENIIDESGMPKERFSAEFPKEGPSILRIQQVVRGDSAAYFCASSDLTGGGQPQHFGDGTRLSIL.

This chain links TRBV19 with TRBJ2-1; 16 nucleotides align to TRBD2. This CDR3 has 16 amino acids. Trimming at V came to 7 bases and at J to 8 bases, leaving 8 bases not matched to a gene. CDR1 is LNHDA, CDR2 SQIVND, per germline (reference sequence). CDR3 sequence: CASKHGTSGGADEQFF. CDR3 coding DNA: TGTGCCAGTAAGCACGGGACTAGCGGGGGGGCGGATGAGCAGTTCTTC.

This chain uses TRBV7-9 with TRBJ2-2; 8 bases agree with TRBD1. CDR1 is SEHNR and CDR2 is FQNEAQ in the germline V gene (reference sequence). J lost 9 bases, V lost 3 bases, and 9 bases had no gene match. This CDR3 contains 15 residues. CDR3 amino acids: CASSLPRTGNRELFF. The CDR3 region has the DNA TGTGCCAGCAGCTTGCCGCGGACAGGGAATCGGGAGCTGTTTTTT.

This chain joins TRBV30 and TRBJ2-7; D possibly corresponds to TRBD2 (5 bases). Trimming removed 3 bases from V and 3 bases from J, with 12 bases in between. From germline, CDR1 is GTSNPN and CDR2 SVGIG (reference sequence). CDR3 size: 13 residues. CDR3 in DNA: TGTGCCTGGAGGTTCGCCGGGATCTACGAGCAGTACTTC. This translates into CAWRFAGIYEQYF.

This chain connects TRBV2 to TRBJ1-2, with a tentative D call TRBD1 (5 bases). CDR1 SNHLY and CDR2 FYNNEI come from the germline V gene. V was shortened by 4 bases and J by 8 bases, with 20 bases between the two germline ends. The CDR3 sequence is 15 residues long. The CDR3 sequence is CASSVLSEPGEGYTF. The CDR3 coding sequence is TGTGCCAGCAGTGTTTTGTCCGAGCCGGGGGAGGGCTACACCTTC.

The genes are TRBV5-4 and TRBJ1-1; D is perhaps TRBD1 (6 bases). CDR3 size: 15 residues. Germline-derived CDR1 and CDR2 are SGHNT and YYREEE (reference sequence). The V gene lost 4 bases and the J gene lost 5 bases, with 18 bases spanning the gap. CDR3: CASSRTQGPGTEAFF. The DNA of the CDR3 is TGTGCCAGCAGCAGAACACAGGGTCCGGGGACTGAAGCTTTCTTT.

The V and J genes are TRBV7-2 and TRBJ1-3; D is undetermined. V lost 1 base, J lost 0 bases, and 7 bases lay in between. This CDR3 region has 15 residues. Germline loops: CDR1 SGHTA, CDR2 FQGNSA. The CDR3 bases are TGTGCCAGCAGCTTAGTAGCGAGCTCTGGAAACACCATATATTTT. The encoded protein is CASSLVASSGNTIYF.

The gene calls are TRBV5-1 and TRBJ1-4; D is undetermined. The CDR3 is made up of 15 amino acids. Germline V gives CDR1 SGHRS, CDR2 YFSETQ. V was cut by 0 bases and J by 1 base, with 7 bases left in between. CDR3 region: CASSLEAGTNEKLFF. The CDR3 coding sequence is TGCGCCAGCAGCTTGGAAGCGGGAACTAATGAAAAACTGTTTTTT.

This clone was detected only a few times. This chain links TRBV2 with TRBJ1-3; D gene unclear. V gave up 6 bases and J gave up 0 bases, with 9 bases separating them. This CDR3 is built from 14 residues. Germline CDR1 and CDR2: SNHLY and FYNNEI. As DNA, the CDR3 is TGTGCCAGCAGGGCGGAACTCTCTGGAAACACCATATATTTT. It specifies CASRAELSGNTIYF.

CDR3 nucleotide sequence: TGTGCCAGCAGCCAAGATCAGAGGGATGAAGCTTTCTTT. Translation gives CASSQDQRDEAFF. This chain joins TRBV14 and TRBJ1-1; D gene ambiguous. Trimming stripped 0 bases from V and 7 bases from J, with 9 bases between. The CDR3 sequence is 13 residues long. From germline, CDR1 is SGHDN and CDR2 FVKESK.

The chain joins TRBV25-1 to TRBJ2-3; maybe TRBD2 (5 bases). The CDR3 extends over 16 amino acids. Germline V CDR1 and CDR2: MGHDK, SYGVNS. Trimming removed 1 base from V and 0 bases from J, with 11 bases in between. For the CDR3, the DNA is TGTGCCAGCAGTGAATCACGAGCGGCTAGCACAGATACGCAGTATTTT. Protein product: CASSESRAASTDTQYF.

The V call is TRBV4-1, the J call TRBJ2-2; D gene uncertain. The germline V gene encodes CDR1 MGHRA and CDR2 YSYEKL. V lost 1 base to trimming and J lost 5 bases, with 14 bases between them. The CDR3 is 16 amino acids. CDR3 nucleotides: TGCGCCAGCAGCCAAGCTAATTCCCATCGAACCGGGGAGCTGTTTTTT. Its translation is CASSQANSHRTGELFF.

The chain combines TRBV9 with TRBJ1-6; D is possibly TRBD1 (5 bases). The CDR3 contains 13 residues. V lost 0 bases to trimming and J lost 9 bases, with 7 bases between them. CDR1 is SGDLS and CDR2 is YYNGEE in the germline V gene. The CDR3 here is CASSVGRGSPLHF. The CDR3 DNA sequence: TGTGCCAGCAGCGTAGGAAGGGGTTCACCCCTCCACTTT.

As concerns this clone: The sample holds other DNA sequences that translate to the same CDR3. The chain carries TRBV5-4 and TRBJ2-3, with D uncertain. With 0 bases removed from V and 1 base from J, the gap between germline ends came to 3 bases. The CDR3 has 13 amino acids. The germline V gene has CDR1 SGHNT and CDR2 YYREEE (reference sequence). In DNA form, the CDR3 reads TGTGCCAGCAGCTTGGCCGGCACAGATACGCAGTATTTT. It is translated as CASSLAGTDTQYF. The whole variable domain, filled in from reference TRBV5-4 and TRBJ2-3, reads ETGVTQSPTHLIKTRGQQVTLRCSSQSGHNTVSWYQQALGQGPQFIFQYYREEENGRGNFPPRFSGLQFPNYSSELNVNALELDDSALYLCASSLAGTDTQYFGPGTRLTVL.

The chain uses TRBV5-5 and TRBJ1-2, with D possibly matching TRBD1 (6 bases). The CDR3 is made up of 16 amino acids. V lost 2 bases to trimming and J lost 4 bases, with 18 bases between them. CDR1 SGHKS and CDR2 YYEKEE come from the germline V gene (reference sequence). The CDR3 DNA follows: TGTGCCAGCAGCTTCCTAAAACGGACAGACTTCTATGGCTACACCTTC. It encodes CASSFLKRTDFYGYTF.

The chain's CDR3 is CASSPGDTQYF. In DNA form, the CDR3 reads TGTGCCAGCTCACCCGGGGATACGCAGTATTTT. The chain joins TRBV18 to TRBJ2-3, with unresolved D. The CDR3 runs 11 residues. V gave up 3 bases and J gave up 6 bases, with 4 bases separating them. The germline V gene encodes CDR1 KGHSH and CDR2 LQKENI.

The CDR3 reads CASSTHRPLNGYTF. The CDR3 DNA follows: TGTGCCAGCAGTACCCACAGGCCATTAAATGGCTACACCTTC. The genes are TRBV28 and TRBJ1-2; D might be TRBD1 (5 bases). Germline V gene data show CDR1 as MDHEN and CDR2 as SYDVKM. Trimming took off 5 bases at V and 6 bases at J, with 16 bases between the two ends. CDR3 length: 14 residues.

The chain is built from TRBV7-9 and TRBJ2-1; D is undetermined. The CDR3 is 15 residues long. V was cut by 6 bases and J by 4 bases, with 16 bases left in between. The V gene's germline CDR1 is SEHNR and CDR2 FQNEAQ (reference sequence). The CDR3 region is CASRSTSDSYNEQFF. The CDR3 DNA reads TGTGCCAGCAGGTCGACGTCAGACTCTTACAATGAGCAGTTCTTC.

The chain uses TRBV6-5 and TRBJ2-3, with D hard to call. This CDR3 has 14 amino acids. Trimming took 4 bases from V and 4 from J, leaving 12 bases between them. Germline assignment: CDR1 MNHEY and CDR2 SVGAGI. As DNA, the CDR3 is TGTGCCAGCAGTTTCACTTCCTACGCAGATACGCAGTATTTT. This translates into CASSFTSYADTQYF.

This chain connects TRBV14 to TRBJ2-7; 10 bases line up with TRBD1. V lost 8 bases and J lost 5; bases outside the gene matches: 6. The CDR3 has 13 residues. Germline CDR1 SGHDN, CDR2 FVKESK. The CDR3 spells CASCWTGGDEQYF. The CDR3 coding sequence is TGTGCCAGCTGTTGGACAGGGGGTGACGAGCAGTACTTC. The full variable domain, with the rest looked up from reference TRBV14 and TRBJ2-7, is EAGVTQFPSHSVIEKGQTVTLRCDPISGHDNLYWYRRVMGKEIKFLLHFVKESKQDESGMPNNRFLAERTGGTYSTLKVQPAELEDSGVYFCASCWTGGDEQYFGPGTRLTVT.

The V gene is TRBV5-1, the J gene TRBJ2-2; D possibly corresponds to TRBD2 (5 bases). There are 16 residues in the CDR3. Trimming removed 2 bases from V and 6 bases from J, with 17 bases in between. The germline CDR1 and CDR2 sequences are SGHRS and YFSETQ. The CDR3: CASSFGIAWRSGELFF. CDR3 nucleotide sequence: TGCGCCAGCAGCTTTGGAATAGCGTGGAGGTCCGGGGAGCTGTTTTTT. Full variable domain (remainder filled in from reference TRBV5-1 and TRBJ2-2): KAGVTQTPRYLIKTRGQQVTLSCSPISGHRSVSWYQQTPGQGLQFLFEYFSETQRNKGNFPGRFSGRQFSNSRSEMNVSTLELGDSALYLCASSFGIAWRSGELFFGEGSRLTVL.

Only one count was recorded for this clone. The gene calls are TRBV11-3 and TRBJ2-6; TRBD1 matches 11 bases. This CDR3 has 17 residues. Trimming removed 5 bases from V and 2 bases from J; junction bases left unmatched: 5. The V gene's germline CDR1 is SGHNT and CDR2 YENEEA. DNA for the CDR3: TGTGCCAGCAGCCTTGGACAGGGGGCGCCTGGGGCCAACGTCCTGACTTTC. It codes for CASSLGQGAPGANVLTF.